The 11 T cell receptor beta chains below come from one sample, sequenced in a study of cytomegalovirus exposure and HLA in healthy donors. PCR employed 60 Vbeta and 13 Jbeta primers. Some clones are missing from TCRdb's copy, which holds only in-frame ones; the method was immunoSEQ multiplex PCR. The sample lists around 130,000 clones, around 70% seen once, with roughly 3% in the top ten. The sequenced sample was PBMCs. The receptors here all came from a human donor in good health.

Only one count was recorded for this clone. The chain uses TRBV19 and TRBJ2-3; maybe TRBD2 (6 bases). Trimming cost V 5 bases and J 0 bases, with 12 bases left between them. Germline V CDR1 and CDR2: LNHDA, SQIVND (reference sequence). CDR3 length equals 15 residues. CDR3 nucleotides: TGTGCCAGTAGTGTTAGCGGTTCTAGCACAGATACGCAGTATTTT. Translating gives CASSVSGSSTDTQYF.

CDR3 sequence (DNA): TGTGCCAGCAGCTCGCGGGGGGGACAAGAGACCCAGTACTTC. It translates to CASSSRGGQETQYF. The chain employs TRBV4-2 and TRBJ2-5, with 9 bases fitting TRBD2. V trimming: 5 bases; J trimming: 2 bases; junction bases outside the gene matches: 3. This CDR3 is built from 14 residues. Germline-derived CDR1 and CDR2 are LGHNA and YNFKEQ.

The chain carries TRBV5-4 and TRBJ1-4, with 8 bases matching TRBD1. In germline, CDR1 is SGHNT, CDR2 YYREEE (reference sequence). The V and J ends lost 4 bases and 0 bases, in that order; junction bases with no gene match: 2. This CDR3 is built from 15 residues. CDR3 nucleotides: TGTGCCAGCAGCCCGGACAGGGCAACTAATGAAAAACTGTTTTTT. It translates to CASSPDRATNEKLFF.

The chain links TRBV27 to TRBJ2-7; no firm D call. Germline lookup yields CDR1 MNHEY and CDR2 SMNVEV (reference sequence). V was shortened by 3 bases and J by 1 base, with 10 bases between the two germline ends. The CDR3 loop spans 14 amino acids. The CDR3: CASSLSRLSYEQYF. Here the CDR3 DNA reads TGTGCCAGCAGTTTGTCCAGGTTGTCCTACGAGCAGTACTTC.

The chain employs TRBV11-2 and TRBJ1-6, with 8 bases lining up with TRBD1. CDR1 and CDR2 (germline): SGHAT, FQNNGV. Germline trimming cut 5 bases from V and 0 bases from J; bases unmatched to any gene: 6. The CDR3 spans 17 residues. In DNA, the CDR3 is TGTGCCAGCAGCCCGGGGACAGGTCTCTCCTATAATTCACCCCTCCACTTT. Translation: CASSPGTGLSYNSPLHF. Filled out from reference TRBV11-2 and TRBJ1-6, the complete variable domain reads EAGVAQSPRYKIIEKRQSVAFWCNPISGHATLYWYQQILGQGPKLLIQFQNNGVVDDSQLPKDRFSAERLKGVDSTLKIQPAKLEDSAVYLCASSPGTGLSYNSPLHFGNGTRLTVT.

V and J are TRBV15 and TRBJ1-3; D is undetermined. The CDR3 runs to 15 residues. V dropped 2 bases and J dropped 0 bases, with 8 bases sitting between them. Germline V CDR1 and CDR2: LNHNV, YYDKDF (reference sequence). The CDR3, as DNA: TGTGCCACCAGCAGAACCTGGAGCTCTGGAAACACCATATATTTT. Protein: CATSRTWSSGNTIYF.

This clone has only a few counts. CDR3 in DNA: TGTGCCTGGAGTCCCCGACAGGCGTCCTACGAGCAGTACTTC. As protein: CAWSPRQASYEQYF. The chain employs TRBV30 and TRBJ2-7; possible D gene TRBD1, 6 bases. Germline V gene data show CDR1 as GTSNPN and CDR2 as SVGIG (reference sequence). The CDR3 runs 14 residues. V was cut by 2 bases and J by 1 base, with 12 bases left in between.

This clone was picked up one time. In nucleotides, the CDR3 is TGTGCCTGGATAGGGGGGGACACTGAAGCTTTCTTT. Translation gives CAWIGGDTEAFF. The chain links TRBV30 to TRBJ1-1, with D possibly being TRBD1 (6 bases). The germline V gene has CDR1 GTSNPN and CDR2 SVGIG (reference sequence). CDR3 length: 12 residues. Trimming shortened V by 4 bases and J by 3 bases, and 9 bases separated the two germline ends.

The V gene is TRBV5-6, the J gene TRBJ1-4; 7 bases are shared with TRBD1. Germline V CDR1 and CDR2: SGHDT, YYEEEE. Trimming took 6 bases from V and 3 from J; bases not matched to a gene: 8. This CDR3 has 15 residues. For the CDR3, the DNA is TGTGCCAGCACCCCGGCCGGGACAGCTAATGAAAAACTGTTTTTT. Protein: CASTPAGTANEKLFF.

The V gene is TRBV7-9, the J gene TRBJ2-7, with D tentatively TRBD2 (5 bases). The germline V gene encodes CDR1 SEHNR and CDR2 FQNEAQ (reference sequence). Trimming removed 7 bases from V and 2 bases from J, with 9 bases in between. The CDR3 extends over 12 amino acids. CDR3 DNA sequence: TGTGCCAGCACGCGAGGGACCTACGAGCAGTACTTC. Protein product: CASTRGTYEQYF.

The DNA for the CDR3 is TGTGCCAGTAGTATATATGGGGGGGGACCCCAAGAGACCCAGTACTTC. Translated, it gives CASSIYGGGPQETQYF. The chain joins TRBV19 to TRBJ2-5; 7 positions agree with TRBD2. V lost 2 bases, J lost 1 base, and 7 bases stayed unmatched. The germline V gene has CDR1 LNHDA and CDR2 SQIVND (reference sequence). The CDR3 is 16 amino acids.